This TCR beta chain was sequenced during a study of T cell repertoires in cytomegalovirus infection. This clonotype was seen a handful of times. Its target is unknown. CDR1 and CDR2 (germline): MNHEY, SVGEGT. Trimming took off 7 bases at V and 1 base at J, with 19 bases between the two ends. The CDR3 loop spans 17 amino acids. Study-level findings and limits: HLA-C-restricted CMV clonotypes gave the most frequent clonotype in two of eight donors. Adding up the frequency of public TCR beta families identified people who carried CMV plus the relevant HLA.

One entry per CDR3 protein results from TCRdb running MiXCR on the reads. The profile shows 230,000 or so distinct CDR3 sequences, approximately 15% of them singletons. The origin of this receptor is a human donor in good health (CMV status not recorded). Some clones in this sample may be carry-over from other donors' samples. The chain combines TRBV6-2 or TRBV6-3 with TRBJ1-4, with unresolved D. Specimen: CD8+ T cells from PBMCs. Written as DNA, the CDR3 is TGTGCCAGCACCCCCAAACCAAGAGGCCGAACTAATGAAAAACTGTTTTTT. Translation gives CASTPKPRGRTNEKLFF.